The clone carrying this T cell receptor beta chain was counted many times. Its antigen remains unknown. These data come from a study of T cells in Graves' hyperthyroidism and ophthalmopathy. Study results and caveats: Onset of ophthalmopathy came a median about 6.5 months after the model predicted it.

V lost 3 bases, J lost 5 bases, and 10 bases stayed unmatched. The CDR3 contains 18 residues. Germline lookup yields CDR1 LGHDT and CDR2 YNNKEL (reference sequence). RNA transcripts yielded amplified TCR beta CDR3 regions. During a first-round RT-PCR of the TCR CDR3, the HTBI primer set was used. TCRdb re-derived calls from the multiplex PCR reads in MiXCR, one entry per CDR3 protein. This repertoire shows 250,000 to 400,000 distinct CDR3 sequences, approximately 13% found once; its top ten account for 34%. The sample consisted of blood. This receptor was obtained from a woman aged 40-49 years with Graves' ophthalmopathy. This chain links TRBV3-1 with TRBJ2-3; 14 bases are a match to TRBD2. The CDR3 region is CASSHGGTSGRYEDTQYF. The CDR3 DNA follows: TGTGCCAGCAGCCATGGCGGGACTAGCGGGAGATATGAAGATACGCAGTATTTT.